The T cell receptor (beta chain) under discussion was sequenced for a study of immune evolution from preneoplasia to lung adenocarcinoma. Macro-dissection enriched premalignant or tumor cells before nucleic acid extraction. Method: immunoSEQ multiplex PCR; TCRdb's copy keeps in-frame clones and lacks some. Of some 4,500 clones in the sample, around four fifths were seen once. Germline-derived CDR1 and CDR2 are SQVTM and ANQGSEA. This CDR3 region has 15 residues. Trimming at V came to 5 bases and at J to 4 bases, leaving 13 bases not matched to a gene. This chain joins TRBV29-1 and TRBJ1-1; 7 bases are a match to TRBD1. Sequenced sample: FFPE minimally invasive lung adenocarcinoma tissue. The clonotype comes from a person in their sixties or seventies with lung adenocarcinoma. This CDR3 is CSVRGGSRGPTEAFF. CDR3 bases: TGCAGCGTTCGCGGGGGTAGTAGGGGGCCCACTGAAGCTTTCTTT.